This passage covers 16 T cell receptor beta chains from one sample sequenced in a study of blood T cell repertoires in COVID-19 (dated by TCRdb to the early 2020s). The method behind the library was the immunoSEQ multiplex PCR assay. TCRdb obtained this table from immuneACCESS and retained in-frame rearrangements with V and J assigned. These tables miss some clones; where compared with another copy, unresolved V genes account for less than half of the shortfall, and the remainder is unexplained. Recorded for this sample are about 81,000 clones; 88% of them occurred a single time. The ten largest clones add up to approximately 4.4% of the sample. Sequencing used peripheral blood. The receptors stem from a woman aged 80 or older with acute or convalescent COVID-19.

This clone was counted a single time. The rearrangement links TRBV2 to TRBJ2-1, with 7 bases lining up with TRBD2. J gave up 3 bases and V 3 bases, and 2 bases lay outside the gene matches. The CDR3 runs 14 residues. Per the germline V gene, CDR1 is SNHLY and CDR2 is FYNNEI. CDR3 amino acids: CASSEGGGYNEQFF. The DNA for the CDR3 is TGTGCCAGCAGTGAGGGGGGGGGCTACAATGAGCAGTTCTTC.

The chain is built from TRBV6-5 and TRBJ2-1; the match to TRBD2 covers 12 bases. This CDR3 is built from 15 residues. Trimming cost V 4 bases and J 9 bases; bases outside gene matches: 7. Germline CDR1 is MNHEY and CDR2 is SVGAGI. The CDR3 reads CASSSLAGGPTEQFF. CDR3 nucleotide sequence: TGTGCCAGCAGTTCCCTAGCGGGGGGGCCCACTGAGCAGTTCTTC.

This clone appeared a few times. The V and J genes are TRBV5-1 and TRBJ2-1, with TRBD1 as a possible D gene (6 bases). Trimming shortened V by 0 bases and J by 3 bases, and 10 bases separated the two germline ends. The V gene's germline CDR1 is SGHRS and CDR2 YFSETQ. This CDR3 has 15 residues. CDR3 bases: TGCGCCAGCAGCTTGGAAGGGGGAAACTACAATGAGCAGTTCTTC. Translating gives CASSLEGGNYNEQFF.

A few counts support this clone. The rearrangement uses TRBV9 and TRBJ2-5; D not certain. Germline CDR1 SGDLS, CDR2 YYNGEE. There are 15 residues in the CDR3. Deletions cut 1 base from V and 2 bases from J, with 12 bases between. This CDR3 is CASSVSEYWQETQYF. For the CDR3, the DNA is TGTGCCAGCAGCGTAAGCGAGTACTGGCAAGAGACCCAGTACTTC.

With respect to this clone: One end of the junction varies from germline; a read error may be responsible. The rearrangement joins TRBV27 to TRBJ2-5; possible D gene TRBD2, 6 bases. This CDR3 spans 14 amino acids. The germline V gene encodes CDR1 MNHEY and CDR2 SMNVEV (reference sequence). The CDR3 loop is CASSPAGRLEAQYF. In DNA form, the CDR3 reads TGTGCCAGCAGTCCCGCTGGGAGGCTAGAGGCCCAGTACTTC.

The chain's CDR3 is CASSLALTEPNTEAFF. The DNA for the CDR3 is TGTGCCAGCAGCTTAGCGCTAACCGAACCGAACACTGAAGCTTTCTTT. The V and J genes are TRBV7-9 and TRBJ1-1; D is unclear. The germline V gene encodes CDR1 SEHNR and CDR2 FQNEAQ (reference sequence). V was clipped by 0 bases and J by 1 base, with 12 bases between them. The CDR3 loop spans 16 amino acids.

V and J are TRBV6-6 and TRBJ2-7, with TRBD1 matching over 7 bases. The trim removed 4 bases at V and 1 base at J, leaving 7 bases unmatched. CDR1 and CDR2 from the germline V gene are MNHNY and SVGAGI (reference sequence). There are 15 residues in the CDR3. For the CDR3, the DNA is TGTGCCAGCAGTTCCGCCGGGACAGCTTCCTACGAGCAGTACTTC. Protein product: CASSSAGTASYEQYF.

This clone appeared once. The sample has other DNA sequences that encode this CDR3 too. CDR3 DNA: TGTGCCAGCTCGAGCACAGATACGCAGTATTTT. It yields the protein CASSSTDTQYF. The chain joins TRBV2 to TRBJ2-3, with D unresolved. With 8 bases removed from V and 0 bases from J, the gap between germline ends came to 3 bases. CDR1 SNHLY and CDR2 FYNNEI come from the germline V gene. This CDR3 is 11 amino acids long.

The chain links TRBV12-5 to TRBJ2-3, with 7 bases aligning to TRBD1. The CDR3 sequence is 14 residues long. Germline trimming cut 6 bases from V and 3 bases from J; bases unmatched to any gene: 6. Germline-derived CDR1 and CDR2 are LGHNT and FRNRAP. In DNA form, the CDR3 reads TGTGCTAGTGGCCATGGGACAGCTACAGATACGCAGTATTTT. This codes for CASGHGTATDTQYF.

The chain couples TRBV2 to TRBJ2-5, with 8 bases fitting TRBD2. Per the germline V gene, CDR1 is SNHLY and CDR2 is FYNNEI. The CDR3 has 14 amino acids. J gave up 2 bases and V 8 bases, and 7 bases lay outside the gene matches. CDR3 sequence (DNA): TGTGCCAGCGCCCCCCAGCGGGGGCAAGAGACCCAGTACTTC. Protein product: CASAPQRGQETQYF.

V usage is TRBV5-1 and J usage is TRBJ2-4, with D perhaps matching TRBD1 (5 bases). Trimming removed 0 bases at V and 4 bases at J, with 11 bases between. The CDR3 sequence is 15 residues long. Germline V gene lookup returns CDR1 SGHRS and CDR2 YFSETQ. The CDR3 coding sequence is TGCGCCAGCAGCTTGGAAGGGCAGGGTAAAAACATTCAGTACTTC. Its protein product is CASSLEGQGKNIQYF.

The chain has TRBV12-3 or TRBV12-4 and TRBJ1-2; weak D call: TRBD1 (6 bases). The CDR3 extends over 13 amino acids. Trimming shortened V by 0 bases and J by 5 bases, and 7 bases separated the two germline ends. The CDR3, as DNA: TGTGCCAGCAGTTTAGCCACAGGGTATGGCTACACCTTC. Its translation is CASSLATGYGYTF.

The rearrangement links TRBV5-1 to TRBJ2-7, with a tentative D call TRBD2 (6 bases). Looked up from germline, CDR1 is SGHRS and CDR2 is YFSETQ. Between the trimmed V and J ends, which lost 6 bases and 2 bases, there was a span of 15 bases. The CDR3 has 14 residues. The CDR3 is CASTLGGSPYEQYF. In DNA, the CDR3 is TGCGCCAGCACCCTGGGGGGTAGTCCCTACGAGCAGTACTTC.

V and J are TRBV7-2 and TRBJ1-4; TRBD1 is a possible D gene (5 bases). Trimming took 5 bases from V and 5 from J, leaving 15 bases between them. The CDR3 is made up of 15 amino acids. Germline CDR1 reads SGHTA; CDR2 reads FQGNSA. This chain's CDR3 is CASSPSGGRNEKLFF. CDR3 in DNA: TGTGCCAGCAGCCCCTCGGGGGGGAGGAATGAAAAACTGTTTTTT.

The CDR3 nucleotides are TGTGCCAGCAGCCAAGGGCCAGGGGGCATCGAGACCCAGTACTTC. Translating gives CASSQGPGGIETQYF. The V gene is TRBV3-1 (or the pseudogene TRBV3-2), the J gene TRBJ2-5; 8 positions agree with TRBD1. V dropped 1 base and J dropped 5; count of bases not matched to a gene: 6. The CDR3 length is 15 residues. The germline CDR1 and CDR2 sequences are LGHDT and YNNKEL (reference sequence).

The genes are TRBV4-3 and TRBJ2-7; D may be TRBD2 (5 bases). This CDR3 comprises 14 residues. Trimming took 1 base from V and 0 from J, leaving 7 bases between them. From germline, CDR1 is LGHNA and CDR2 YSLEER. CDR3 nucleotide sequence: TGCGCCAGCAGCCAAGCAACTAGCTCCTACGAGCAGTACTTC. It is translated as CASSQATSSYEQYF.